Listed here are 12 T cell receptor beta chains from one sample, sequenced in a study of regulatory T cells in long-lasting Graves disease. As to time point: persistent/refractory GD, antithyroid drugs over 5 years with positive TRAb. RNA from PBMCs was the source of the TCR library. CDR3-region Arm-PCR and iRepertoire HTBI primers produced the TCR beta libraries. In TCRdb, the multiplex PCR reads were re-called with MiXCR into one record per CDR3 protein. The repertoire consists of hundreds of thousands of distinct CDR3 sequences, with 30% occurring once and the leading ten covering 40% to 50%. Sample: peripheral blood mononuclear cells (PBMCs), taken when the disease was refractory, from a patient treated with antithyroid drugs. The receptor set was obtained from a female donor with Graves disease.

This clonotype has at least ten counts. V usage is TRBV15 and J usage is TRBJ1-2, with a possible D match to TRBD1 (6 bases). V was pared by 0 bases and J by 3 bases, with 11 bases between. CDR1 is LNHNV, CDR2 YYDKDF, per germline (reference sequence). The CDR3 loop spans 15 amino acids. The CDR3 is CATSRDENRDYGYTF. CDR3 nucleotide sequence: TGTGCCACCAGCAGAGATGAGAACAGGGACTATGGCTACACCTTC. The complete variable domain, with remaining parts taken from reference TRBV15 and TRBJ1-2, reads DAMVIQNPRYQVTQFGKPVTLSCSQTLNHNVMYWYQQKSSQAPKLLFHYYDKDFNNEADTPDNFQSRRPNTSFCFLDIRSPGLGDTAMYLCATSRDENRDYGYTFGSGTRLTVV.

The V call is TRBV19, the J call TRBJ1-6; D not certain. This CDR3 region has 12 residues. Per the germline V gene, CDR1 is LNHDA and CDR2 is SQIVND (reference sequence). Trimming removed 4 bases at V and 11 bases at J, with 9 bases between. Here the CDR3 DNA reads TGTGCCAGTAGTACAGCGAAGGCACCCCTCCACTTT. Its protein product is CASSTAKAPLHF.

Remarks on this clonotype: Compared with germline, one end of the junction differs, possibly owing to a read error. This sequence joins TRBV18 and TRBJ1-2, with D possibly being TRBD1 (6 bases). The CDR3 sequence is 13 residues long. Germline V CDR1 and CDR2: KGHSH, LQKENI. CDR3 protein: CARSPRDIYGYTF. DNA of the CDR3: TGTGCCAGATCACCACGGGACATTTATGGCTACACCTTC.

The genes are TRBV6-1 and TRBJ2-2, with D possibly matching TRBD2 (6 bases). The V gene lost 8 bases and the J gene lost 1 base, with 11 bases spanning the gap. The CDR3 spans 14 residues. Germline CDR1 is MNHNS and CDR2 is SASEGT. CDR3 region: CASLAAKNTGELFF. CDR3 sequence (DNA): TGTGCCAGCTTAGCGGCGAAGAACACCGGGGAGCTGTTTTTT.

This clonotype was recorded a few times. This chain connects TRBV15 to TRBJ2-4, with D tentatively TRBD2 (6 bases). There are 16 residues in the CDR3. The germline V gene has CDR1 LNHNV and CDR2 YYDKDF (reference sequence). Trimming cost V 1 base and J 3 bases, with 13 bases left between them. CDR3 bases: TGTGCCACCAGCAGAGGGGGGGTGGGGGGCAAAAACATTCAGTACTTC. This sequence encodes CATSRGGVGGKNIQYF.

The rearrangement links TRBV20-1 to TRBJ1-1; D remains ambiguous. V dropped 0 bases and J dropped 2 bases, with 16 bases sitting between them. Germline V gene lookup returns CDR1 DFQATT and CDR2 SNEGSKA (reference sequence). This CDR3 is 16 amino acids long. CDR3 nucleotide sequence: TGCAGTGCTAGAGATTGGGGAGGCAGTCGAAACACTGAAGCTTTCTTT. Translation: CSARDWGGSRNTEAFF.

V gene TRBV27 combines with J gene TRBJ1-2; tentatively, D is TRBD1 (5 bases). The ends were cut back, 0 bases at V and 3 bases at J, with 11 bases in the middle. The CDR3 loop spans 15 amino acids. Germline-derived CDR1 and CDR2 are MNHEY and SMNVEV (reference sequence). Here the CDR3 DNA reads TGTGCCAGCAGTTTATCGGCCCAGGGAGACTATGGCTACACCTTC. Translating it yields CASSLSAQGDYGYTF.

This clonotype was found many times. The chain carries TRBV2 and TRBJ1-2; D may be TRBD1 (5 bases). There are 16 residues in the CDR3. CDR1 and CDR2 from the germline V gene are SNHLY and FYNNEI. V lost 4 bases, J lost 0 bases, and 15 bases lay in between. CDR3 in amino acids: CASSGDPGTPNYGYTF. CDR3 in DNA: TGTGCCAGCAGTGGGGACCCGGGAACTCCTAACTATGGCTACACCTTC.

The chain couples TRBV15 to TRBJ2-1, with 9 nucleotides matching TRBD2. CDR3 length: 16 amino acids. Germline V lookup: CDR1 LNHNV, CDR2 YYDKDF (reference sequence). J lost 5 bases, V lost 4 bases, and 9 bases had no gene match. As DNA, the CDR3 is TGTGCCACCAGCACCGGAAGGACTAGCGCAGACAATGAGCAGTTCTTC. Translating it yields CATSTGRTSADNEQFF.

This clonotype was observed a handful of times. The chain links TRBV3-1 to TRBJ1-2; possible D gene TRBD1, 5 bases. The CDR3 consists of 13 residues. V lost 0 bases and J 8 bases, leaving 10 bases between the germline ends. The germline gives CDR1 LGHDT, CDR2 YNNKEL (reference sequence). CDR3 DNA: TGTGCCAGCAGCCAAGAGTCTAAGGGGGGCTACACCTTC. This codes for CASSQESKGGYTF.

This clonotype has just a few counts. The chain is built from TRBV27 and TRBJ2-7; TRBD2 aligns across 14 bases. The CDR3 is 16 amino acids. J was trimmed by 2 bases and V by 5 bases; bases with no gene match: 5. The V gene's germline CDR1 is MNHEY and CDR2 SMNVEV (reference sequence). CDR3 sequence (DNA): TGTGCCAGCAGTCCGGGACTAGCGGGAGTGGCCTACGAGCAGTACTTC. Protein product: CASSPGLAGVAYEQYF.

This clonotype was counted only a few times. The CDR3 DNA reads as TGCGCCAGCAGCGTGGTGCGGGGGGAGCAGTACTTC. The encoded protein is CASSVVRGEQYF. The chain carries TRBV5-1 and TRBJ2-7; the match to TRBD2 covers 7 bases. Trimming took 4 bases from V and 7 from J; bases not matched to a gene: 5. The germline CDR1 and CDR2 sequences are SGHRS and YFSETQ. The CDR3 covers 12 residues.